One and the same sample provided the 21 T cell receptor beta chains below, sequenced in a study of T cell responses to AZD1222 COVID-19 vaccine. Produced via immunoSEQ multiplex PCR; TCRdb's table is partial and in-frame only. The sample lists roughly 140,000 clones, around 88% seen once, with approximately 2.3% in the top ten. The specimen comprised peripheral blood, sampled on day 0 of AZD1222 vaccination. The origin of the receptors is an adult in good health.

The CDR3 reads CASSDSGRSTEAFF. CDR3 DNA: TGTGCCAGCAGTGACTCAGGGAGGAGCACTGAAGCTTTCTTT. V is TRBV6-4 and J is TRBJ1-1; D is uncertain. The germline V gene has CDR1 MRHNA and CDR2 SNTAGT. V was trimmed by 0 bases and J by 4 bases, leaving 9 bases between them. This CDR3 comprises 14 residues.

This chain links TRBV19 with TRBJ1-1, with D perhaps matching TRBD1 (6 bases). V lost 3 bases to trimming and J lost 8 bases, with 13 bases between them. Germline V gene lookup returns CDR1 LNHDA and CDR2 SQIVND (reference sequence). The CDR3 sequence is 13 residues long. The CDR3 sequence: CASSIPGQPEAFF. The CDR3 DNA is TGTGCCAGTAGTATCCCCGGACAGCCAGAAGCTTTCTTT. Filled out from reference TRBV19 and TRBJ1-1, the complete variable domain reads DGGITQSPKYLFRKEGQNVTLSCEQNLNHDAMYWYRQDPGQGLRLIYYSQIVNDFQKGDIAEGYSVSREKKESFPLTVTSAQKNPTAFYLCASSIPGQPEAFFGQGTRLTVV.

The chain combines TRBV11-2 with TRBJ1-6; D call uncertain. V lost 8 bases and J lost 7, with 27 bases in between. The CDR3 covers 18 residues. CDR1 SGHAT and CDR2 FQNNGV come from the germline V gene. Here the CDR3 DNA reads TGTGCCAGCGCACCTCCACCGGGCCTAGATAGCTCCAATTCACCCCTCCACTTT. It specifies CASAPPPGLDSSNSPLHF.

The genes are TRBV7-2 and TRBJ1-2; D is undetermined. Trimming cost V 5 bases and J 10 bases, with 14 bases left between them. The CDR3 extends over 12 amino acids. Germline CDR1 SGHTA, CDR2 FQGNSA. The CDR3 here is CASSPHPRDYTF. CDR3 nucleotides: TGTGCCAGCAGCCCACATCCAAGGGACTACACCTTC.

The chain combines TRBV2 with TRBJ2-3, with D unclear. Trimming left V 6 bases short and J 1 base short, with 14 bases between. The CDR3 contains 15 residues. Per germline, CDR1 SNHLY and CDR2 FYNNEI. In DNA form, the CDR3 reads TGTGCCAGCAGAGTAATTCAGGCCCGCACAGATACGCAGTATTTT. Translating it yields CASRVIQARTDTQYF.

The V gene is TRBV7-8, the J gene TRBJ2-3; perhaps D is TRBD1 or TRBD2 (5 bases each). The CDR3 contains 15 residues. CDR1 is SGHVS, CDR2 FQNEAQ, per germline. The V end lost 5 bases, the J end lost 3 bases, and 15 bases lay between the germline ends. The CDR3 DNA sequence: TGTGCCAGCAGCGCAGGCCAGGGCGGGACAGATACGCAGTATTTT. This gives the protein CASSAGQGGTDTQYF.

This clone was observed a single time. The CDR3 region is CASSLGGSQPQHF. CDR3 nucleotide sequence: TGTGCCAGCAGCTTAGGGGGCAGTCAGCCCCAGCATTTT. The chain is built from TRBV7-2 and TRBJ1-5, with D perhaps TRBD1 (5 bases). V shed 1 base and J shed 6 bases, with 7 bases lying between them. Germline CDR1 SGHTA, CDR2 FQGNSA. The CDR3 is made up of 13 amino acids.

The chain joins TRBV27 to TRBJ1-2, with TRBD1 identical over 8 bases. Losses at the gene ends were 6 bases for V and 4 bases for J; bases not matched to a gene: 10. Germline CDR1 and CDR2: MNHEY and SMNVEV (reference sequence). The CDR3 is 15 residues long. DNA for the CDR3: TGTGCCAGCAGCAATGGACAGGGCGTAGGCTATGGCTACACCTTC. This translates into CASSNGQGVGYGYTF.

The V call is TRBV11-3, the J call TRBJ2-2; D might be TRBD1 (5 bases). V was clipped by 5 bases and J by 4 bases, with 11 bases between them. From germline, CDR1 is SGHNT and CDR2 YENEEA. The CDR3 is 14 residues long. The CDR3 loop reads CASSPRVGTGELFF. For the CDR3, the DNA is TGTGCCAGCAGCCCCAGGGTTGGCACCGGGGAGCTGTTTTTT. Filled out from reference TRBV11-3 and TRBJ2-2, the complete variable domain reads EAGVVQSPRYKIIEKKQPVAFWCNPISGHNTLYWYLQNLGQGPELLIRYENEEAVDDSQLPKDRFSAERLKGVDSTLKIQPAELGDSAVYLCASSPRVGTGELFFGEGSRLTVL.

The rearrangement joins TRBV19 to TRBJ2-7; 8 bases agree with TRBD2. Germline lookup yields CDR1 LNHDA and CDR2 SQIVND (reference sequence). The CDR3 length is 14 residues. The V segment lost 5 bases and the J segment 3 bases; nucleotides outside the gene matches: 6. CDR3 DNA: TGTGCCAGTAGTGCTACTCTAGCGGGCTACGAGCAGTACTTC. As protein: CASSATLAGYEQYF.

The chain uses TRBV28 and TRBJ2-1; D is perhaps TRBD1 (6 bases). The CDR3 consists of 15 residues. V lost 6 bases and J lost 2, with 14 bases in between. Germline V gene sequence: CDR1 MDHEN, CDR2 SYDVKM. CDR3 protein: CASSPPGQTYNEQFF. CDR3 nucleotide sequence: TGTGCCAGCAGCCCACCCGGACAGACCTACAATGAGCAGTTCTTC.

The chain combines TRBV28 with TRBJ2-3; 10 bases agree with TRBD2. V lost 3 bases, J lost 8 bases, and 14 bases stayed unmatched. The CDR3 extends over 17 amino acids. The germline gives CDR1 MDHEN, CDR2 SYDVKM. The CDR3 bases are TGTGCCAGCAGTTTCAGGCCTAGCGGGAGTATGAGTGGTACGCAGTATTTT. Encoded protein: CASSFRPSGSMSGTQYF.

The rearrangement links TRBV29-1 to TRBJ1-1; D possibly corresponds to TRBD1 (6 bases). CDR1 SQVTM and CDR2 ANQGSEA come from the germline V gene. V was trimmed by 6 bases and J by 11 bases, leaving 19 bases between them. The CDR3 sequence is 12 residues long. CDR3 DNA sequence: TGCAGCGTCTGGACAGTCCACAATCGGGCTTTCTTT. It translates to CSVWTVHNRAFF.

The chain has TRBV6-2 or TRBV6-3 and TRBJ2-7; tentative D call: TRBD2 (5 bases). Trimming left V 6 bases short and J 3 bases short, with 12 bases between. From germline, CDR1 is MNHEY and CDR2 SVGEGT. The CDR3 covers 13 residues. The CDR3, as DNA: TGTGCCAGCAGCCACCGGGAATTCTACGAGCAGTACTTC. Encoded protein: CASSHREFYEQYF.

This chain joins TRBV6-5 and TRBJ1-3; D not resolved. Germline lookup yields CDR1 MNHEY and CDR2 SVGAGI. The CDR3 consists of 12 residues. Trimming shortened V by 8 bases and J by 8 bases, and 13 bases separated the two germline ends. CDR3 sequence: CASRASWDTIYF. The CDR3 DNA follows: TGTGCCAGCCGCGCCTCTTGGGACACCATATATTTT.

The chain links TRBV29-1 to TRBJ2-1, with 10 bases aligning to TRBD2. CDR1 is SQVTM and CDR2 is ANQGSEA in the germline V gene. Trimming at V came to 6 bases and at J to 12 bases, leaving 17 bases not matched to a gene. CDR3 length equals 15 residues. The CDR3 sequence is CSVQGPLAGAQGQFF. Written as DNA, the CDR3 is TGCAGCGTCCAAGGGCCCCTAGCGGGAGCGCAGGGGCAGTTCTTC.

The gene calls are TRBV5-6 and TRBJ2-5; D might be TRBD2 (5 bases). V lost 3 bases and J 2 bases, leaving 20 bases between the germline ends. In germline, CDR1 is SGHDT, CDR2 YYEEEE. The CDR3 totals 17 residues. CDR3 residues: CASSSYLLAGLQETQYF. The CDR3 region has the DNA TGTGCCAGCAGCTCCTACCTCCTGGCGGGTTTACAAGAGACCCAGTACTTC.

The J gene is TRBJ2-1, the V gene TRBV27; 8 bases are a match to TRBD1. CDR1 is MNHEY, CDR2 SMNVEV, per germline (reference sequence). The trim removed 3 bases at V and 13 bases at J, leaving 11 bases unmatched. The CDR3 is made up of 14 amino acids. The CDR3: CASSLRQGITIQFF. The CDR3 DNA is TGTGCCAGCAGTTTGAGACAGGGGATAACAATTCAGTTCTTC.

This sequence joins TRBV21-1 and TRBJ1-4. TRBV21-1 is described as a pseudogene. The CDR3 contains 14 residues. For the CDR3, the DNA is TGTGCCAGCAGGTTCGTGGAGACTAATGAAAAACTGTTTTTT. Translating gives CASRFVETNEKLFF.

The CDR3 DNA follows: TGTGCCAGCAGCTATGACAGGGGGACGAACACTGAAGCTTTCTTT. This gives the protein CASSYDRGTNTEAFF. This sequence joins TRBV7-9 and TRBJ1-1; 9 nucleotides align to TRBD1. The V gene end was trimmed by 4 bases and the J gene end by 1 base; junction bases not matched to a gene: 4. The CDR3 runs 15 residues. Germline V gene sequence: CDR1 SEHNR, CDR2 FQNEAQ (reference sequence).

V usage is TRBV19 and J usage is TRBJ1-5; 7 bases line up with TRBD1. This CDR3 is built from 15 residues. CDR1 and CDR2 (germline): LNHDA, SQIVND (reference sequence). V shed 3 bases and J 3 bases; nucleotides not matched to a gene: 5. CDR3 region: CASSIRDSYNQPQHF. The CDR3 DNA sequence: TGTGCCAGTAGTATCCGGGACAGCTACAATCAGCCCCAGCATTTT.